The TCR beta chain under discussion was sequenced for a study of T cell responses to AZD1222 COVID-19 vaccine. Germline loops: CDR1 MDHEN, CDR2 SYDVKM. The germline V and J ends were trimmed by 4 bases and 4 bases, with 19 bases remaining between them. This CDR3 is built from 16 residues. The protocol was immunoSEQ multiplex PCR, while the TCRdb copy is restricted to in-frame clones and leaves out a portion. The sample records 90,000 to 120,000 clones, roughly 90% being singletons. The J gene is TRBJ1-2, the V gene TRBV28, with unresolved D. This sample comprised peripheral blood, obtained on day 0 of AZD1222 vaccination. This sequence originates from an adult in good health. This CDR3 reads CASSSHVGNRGYGYTF. For the CDR3, the DNA is TGTGCCAGCAGTTCCCACGTGGGGAATCGAGGCTATGGCTACACCTTC.